The 28 T cell receptor beta chains reported below all come from one sample, sequenced in a study of blood T cell repertoires in COVID-19. Profiled with immunoSEQ multiplex PCR; TCRdb holds only in-frame clones, not every one. Among roughly 70,000 clones listed, roughly 84% were seen once. Sample: peripheral blood. The source of these receptors is a human donor in a cohort sampled during active COVID-19.

The CDR3, as DNA: TGCGCCAGCAGCTTGGCCGCACAGACCTACGAGCAGTACTTC. Protein sequence: CASSLAAQTYEQYF. The chain uses TRBV5-1 and TRBJ2-7; D is unclear. CDR1 is SGHRS and CDR2 is YFSETQ in the germline V gene. The CDR3 sequence is 14 residues long. With 0 bases removed from V and 2 bases from J, the gap between germline ends came to 9 bases.

The chain combines TRBV4-2 with TRBJ2-7; 9 nucleotides line up with TRBD2. This CDR3 region has 15 residues. The ends lost 1 base at V and 4 bases at J; junction bases unmatched: 5. Germline V gene lookup returns CDR1 LGHNA and CDR2 YNFKEQ. The CDR3 bases are TGTGCCAGCAGCCAAGCGGGTAGCGGGGGATACGAGCAGTACTTC. Its protein product is CASSQAGSGGYEQYF.

This clone was detected once. This rearrangement joins TRBV6-2 or TRBV6-3 to TRBJ2-5, with D uncertain. Germline V CDR1 and CDR2: MNHEY, SVGEGT. The CDR3 loop spans 13 amino acids. The germline V and J ends were trimmed by 6 bases and 9 bases, with 17 bases remaining between them. In DNA, the CDR3 is TGTGCCAGCAGGCCTGCGACTCTCCGGGCCCAGTACTTC. Amino acids: CASRPATLRAQYF.

J is TRBJ2-2 and V is TRBV18, with 7 bases that match TRBD1. V lost 2 bases, J lost 1 base, and 7 bases stayed unmatched. The V gene's germline CDR1 is KGHSH and CDR2 LQKENI. The length of the CDR3 is 17 residues. CDR3 in DNA: TGTGCCAGCTCACCAAAGGGGGACAGATTGAACACCGGGGAGCTGTTTTTT. It yields the protein CASSPKGDRLNTGELFF.

The chain couples TRBV4-1 to TRBJ2-7; 8 nucleotides align to TRBD1. After removal of 3 bases from V and 3 bases from J, the junction contained 4 bases not matched to a gene. The CDR3 has 14 amino acids. CDR1 MGHRA and CDR2 YSYEKL come from the germline V gene. The CDR3 protein is CASSQTGASYEQYF. The CDR3 region has the DNA TGCGCCAGCAGCCAGACAGGGGCTAGCTACGAGCAGTACTTC.

The chain combines TRBV7-9 with TRBJ2-7; 7 bases line up with TRBD2. J lost 1 base, V lost 3 bases, and 6 bases had no gene match. Germline CDR1 is SEHNR and CDR2 is FQNEAQ (reference sequence). There are 15 residues in the CDR3. CDR3 DNA: TGTGCCAGCAGCTTTGGTGGCGGGGGATCCTACGAGCAGTACTTC. Encoded protein: CASSFGGGGSYEQYF.

The V and J genes are TRBV27 and TRBJ2-5, with 10 bases lining up with TRBD2. CDR3 length: 16 amino acids. Germline V lookup: CDR1 MNHEY, CDR2 SMNVEV (reference sequence). V lost 3 bases and J lost 2; bases outside the gene matches: 6. The CDR3 nucleotides read TGTGCCAGCAGTTTCGGTAGCGGGGGGCCTCAAGAGACCCAGTACTTC. Protein: CASSFGSGGPQETQYF.

The rearrangement links TRBV21-1 to TRBJ1-4; the table's D call, TRBD1, was not checked against the DNA. TRBV21-1 is assigned pseudogene status. CDR3 length: 17 amino acids. For the CDR3, the DNA is TGTGCCAGCAGCAAAGTGGTGTTGGACAGGGGCGATGAAAAACTGTTTTTT. Translating gives CASSKVVLDRGDEKLFF.

The V and J genes are TRBV7-2 and TRBJ2-1; TRBD2 matches 7 bases. This CDR3 is built from 14 residues. Germline lookup yields CDR1 SGHTA and CDR2 FQGNSA. J was trimmed by 6 bases and V by 1 base; bases with no gene match: 3. CDR3 region: CASSLGLARNEQFF. The CDR3 DNA sequence: TGTGCCAGCAGCTTAGGACTAGCCCGCAATGAGCAGTTCTTC. Complete variable domain (other parts from reference TRBV7-2 and TRBJ2-1): GAGVSQSPSNKVTEKGKDVELRCDPISGHTALYWYRQSLGQGLEFLIYFQGNSAPDKSGLPSDRFSAERTGGSVSTLTIQRTQQEDSAVYLCASSLGLARNEQFFGPGTRLTVL.

The chain carries TRBV5-1 and TRBJ2-3; TRBD2 matches at 9 bases. The CDR3 is 16 residues long. Germline CDR1 is SGHRS and CDR2 is YFSETQ. Trimming took 6 bases from V and 4 from J; bases not matched to a gene: 12. The CDR3 loop is CASTLRAGGGPDTQYF. CDR3 sequence (DNA): TGCGCCAGCACCCTTCGGGCGGGGGGGGGCCCAGATACGCAGTATTTT. Filled out from reference TRBV5-1 and TRBJ2-3, the complete variable domain reads KAGVTQTPRYLIKTRGQQVTLSCSPISGHRSVSWYQQTPGQGLQFLFEYFSETQRNKGNFPGRFSGRQFSNSRSEMNVSTLELGDSALYLCASTLRAGGGPDTQYFGPGTRLTVL.

The genes are TRBV5-1 and TRBJ2-7, with 10 bases lining up with TRBD1. The V segment lost 4 bases and the J segment 3 bases; nucleotides outside the gene matches: 1. This CDR3 has 13 amino acids. From germline, CDR1 is SGHRS and CDR2 YFSETQ. CDR3 sequence reads: CASSGDRGYEQYF. The CDR3 region has the DNA TGCGCCAGCAGCGGGGACAGGGGCTACGAGCAGTACTTC.

V usage is TRBV12-3 or TRBV12-4 and J usage is TRBJ1-2; 7 bases line up with TRBD1. J lost 7 bases, V lost 3 bases, and 5 bases had no gene match. The CDR3 contains 13 residues. The CDR3: CASSLGTVAGYTF. CDR3 nucleotides: TGTGCCAGCAGTTTGGGGACAGTTGCTGGCTACACCTTC.

The V call is TRBV5-1, the J call TRBJ2-2; perhaps TRBD2 as D (5 bases). Germline V CDR1 and CDR2: SGHRS, YFSETQ. The CDR3 sequence is 14 residues long. Trimming removed 0 bases from V and 7 bases from J, with 10 bases in between. The CDR3 spells CASSLGRSGGELFF. For the CDR3, the DNA is TGCGCCAGCAGCTTGGGGAGGAGCGGCGGGGAGCTGTTTTTT.

As DNA, the CDR3 is TGCGCCAGCAGCCACGAGGGCGGCGACGAGCAGTACTTC. It yields the protein CASSHEGGDEQYF. The chain employs TRBV4-3 and TRBJ2-7; D possibly corresponds to TRBD2 (5 bases). V gave up 3 bases and J gave up 5 bases, with 11 bases separating them. Germline V gene sequence: CDR1 LGHNA, CDR2 YSLEER. CDR3 size: 13 residues.

V and J are TRBV28 and TRBJ1-2; 7 positions agree with TRBD1. The CDR3 extends over 12 amino acids. The ends lost 7 bases at V and 4 bases at J; junction bases unmatched: 3. CDR1 is MDHEN and CDR2 is SYDVKM in the germline V gene. CDR3 sequence: CASMRTGYGYTF. CDR3 DNA: TGTGCCAGCATGCGGACAGGCTATGGCTACACCTTC.

This sequence joins TRBV13 and TRBJ2-3, with a weak D call TRBD2 (6 bases). The ends were cut back, 3 bases at V and 4 bases at J, with 14 bases in the middle. This CDR3 has 15 amino acids. Germline lookup yields CDR1 PRHDT and CDR2 FYEKMQ (reference sequence). The CDR3 loop reads CASSFRGFNSDTQYF. The CDR3, as DNA: TGTGCCAGCAGCTTCCGGGGGTTCAATTCAGATACGCAGTATTTT.

This sequence joins TRBV6-6 and TRBJ2-1; 8 nucleotides line up with TRBD1. V lost 2 bases to trimming and J lost 5 bases; unmatched junction nucleotides: 5. This CDR3 comprises 15 residues. CDR1 and CDR2 from the germline V gene are MNHNY and SVGAGI (reference sequence). Here the CDR3 DNA reads TGTGCCAGCAGTTACGTTCAGGGGGCTAACAATGAGCAGTTCTTC. It encodes CASSYVQGANNEQFF.

This chain connects TRBV6-6 to TRBJ2-1, with 9 bases identical to TRBD2. Trimming took 5 bases from V and 7 from J; bases not matched to a gene: 12. Germline V gene lookup returns CDR1 MNHNY and CDR2 SVGAGI (reference sequence). CDR3 length: 16 amino acids. CDR3 protein: CASSPPSGGGGNEQFF. CDR3 nucleotides: TGTGCCAGCAGTCCCCCCTCGGGCGGGGGGGGGAATGAGCAGTTCTTC.

In DNA, the CDR3 is TGTGCCAGCAGTGGGACCCGGAACAGGGGCTACGAGCAGTACTTC. Translated: CASSGTRNRGYEQYF. The V and J genes are TRBV2 and TRBJ2-7, with 7 nucleotides matching TRBD1. Trimming at V came to 4 bases and at J to 3 bases, leaving 9 bases not matched to a gene. The CDR3 extends over 15 amino acids. Germline CDR1 is SNHLY and CDR2 is FYNNEI.

The chain combines TRBV11-3 with TRBJ2-3; 8 bases align to TRBD2. J was trimmed by 2 bases and V by 5 bases; bases with no gene match: 6. CDR1 SGHNT and CDR2 YENEEA come from the germline V gene. The CDR3 extends over 15 amino acids. The CDR3 here is CASSLGLATTDTQYF. For the CDR3, the DNA is TGTGCCAGCAGCCTCGGACTAGCAACCACAGATACGCAGTATTTT.

The genes are TRBV20-1 and TRBJ2-3, with 7 bases aligning to TRBD1. Germline values: CDR1 DFQATT, CDR2 SNEGSKA (reference sequence). This CDR3 has 15 residues. Trimming at V came to 3 bases and at J to 0 bases, leaving 6 bases not matched to a gene. The CDR3 DNA is TGCAGTGCTAGTCGGTGGGGACAGAGCACAGATACGCAGTATTTT. This sequence encodes CSASRWGQSTDTQYF.

The V call is TRBV11-2, the J call TRBJ2-1; D unclear. Germline V gene data show CDR1 as SGHAT and CDR2 as FQNNGV. The CDR3 length is 12 residues. Trimming removed 4 bases at V and 11 bases at J, with 12 bases between. This CDR3 reads CASSSSRWKQFF. Written as DNA, the CDR3 is TGTGCCAGCAGCTCCTCTAGGTGGAAGCAGTTCTTC. Complete variable domain (other parts from reference TRBV11-2 and TRBJ2-1): EAGVAQSPRYKIIEKRQSVAFWCNPISGHATLYWYQQILGQGPKLLIQFQNNGVVDDSQLPKDRFSAERLKGVDSTLKIQPAKLEDSAVYLCASSSSRWKQFFGPGTRLTVL.

The rearrangement joins TRBV2 to TRBJ2-3; the D gene is possibly TRBD1 (6 bases). Germline CDR1 SNHLY, CDR2 FYNNEI. Trimming removed 6 bases from V and 0 bases from J, with 13 bases in between. The length of the CDR3 is 15 residues. The CDR3 DNA follows: TGTGCCAGCAGCGTACAGGGAACCAGCACAGATACGCAGTATTTT. It translates to CASSVQGTSTDTQYF. The variable domain in full, with the rest retrieved from reference TRBV2 and TRBJ2-3, is EPEVTQTPSHQVTQMGQEVILRCVPISNHLYFYWYRQILGQKVEFLVSFYNNEISEKSEIFDDQFSVERPDGSNFTLKIRSTKLEDSAMYFCASSVQGTSTDTQYFGPGTRLTVL.

The chain carries TRBV4-1 and TRBJ1-4, with a weak D call TRBD1 (5 bases). Looked up from germline, CDR1 is MGHRA and CDR2 is YSYEKL. V was shortened by 0 bases and J by 5 bases, with 13 bases between the two germline ends. The CDR3 consists of 16 residues. The CDR3 is CASSQENRQRNEKLFF. Here the CDR3 DNA reads TGCGCCAGCAGCCAAGAAAACAGGCAACGGAATGAAAAACTGTTTTTT.

The chain carries TRBV12-3 or TRBV12-4 and TRBJ2-5; D perhaps matches TRBD1 (5 bases). V dropped 7 bases and J dropped 2 bases, with 8 bases sitting between them. This CDR3 region has 12 residues. This chain's CDR3 is CASTGMQETQYF. DNA for the CDR3: TGTGCCAGCACAGGGATGCAAGAGACCCAGTACTTC.

This rearrangement joins TRBV7-9 to TRBJ1-4, with D tentatively TRBD1 (6 bases). V dropped 5 bases and J dropped 4 bases, with 14 bases sitting between them. CDR1 and CDR2 (germline): SEHNR, FQNEAQ (reference sequence). The CDR3 loop spans 15 amino acids. In DNA, the CDR3 is TGTGCCAGCAGCCTACAGGGAGCTTATAATGAAAAACTGTTTTTT. Residues: CASSLQGAYNEKLFF.

The chain recombines TRBV7-7 with TRBJ1-2, with TRBD1 as a possible D gene (6 bases). Germline lookup yields CDR1 SSHAT and CDR2 FNYEAQ (reference sequence). CDR3 length: 16 residues. Trimming shortened V by 0 bases and J by 6 bases, and 17 bases separated the two germline ends. In DNA form, the CDR3 reads TGTGCCAGCAGCTTAGCGCGACAGGCCGGGAAAGATGGCTACACCTTC. Translating it yields CASSLARQAGKDGYTF.

CDR3 residues: CASSVGSPNTGELFF. DNA for the CDR3: TGTGCCAGCAGCGTCGGGTCCCCCAACACCGGGGAGCTGTTTTTT. The V and J genes are TRBV9 and TRBJ2-2; no reliable D call. Between the trimmed V and J ends, which lost 2 bases and 2 bases, there was a span of 10 bases. The V gene's germline CDR1 is SGDLS and CDR2 YYNGEE. CDR3 length: 15 amino acids.